This entry describes one T cell receptor (beta chain). The data originate from a study of Ad26.COV2.S vaccination and SARS-CoV-2 variants. Noted treatment: some 19 received Ad26.COV2.S at low or high dose, single or two shots; a few received placebo; per-sample allocation not given. Sampling happened 63 days after the first vaccine or placebo injection. Trimming pared 5 bases from V and 3 bases from J, leaving 11 bases between. The CDR3 has 13 residues. Germline-derived CDR1 and CDR2 are SNHLY and FYNNEI. Method: immunoSEQ multiplex PCR; TCRdb's copy keeps in-frame clones and lacks some. The sample contains about 480,000 clones, around nine tenths of which appear only once.

The chain is built from TRBV2 and TRBJ2-7; D unresolved. This TCR derives from a person aged 18-60 years who received the Ad26.COV2.S COVID-19 vaccine or a placebo. The sequencing here drew on peripheral blood, taken in a trial of Ad26.COV2.S vaccine versus placebo. As DNA, the CDR3 is TGTGCCAGCAGTAGTCAACCGGGCTACGAGCAGTACTTC. This gives the protein CASSSQPGYEQYF.